This passage covers 24 T cell receptor beta chains from one sample sequenced in a study of beta chain features in type 1 diabetes. Expressed TCRB transcripts were sequenced because the isolated RNA had all been reverse transcribed beforehand. Measured with immunoSEQ multiplex PCR; TCRdb has only the in-frame clones, and not every one. This repertoire shows tens of thousands of clones, roughly 31% found once; its top ten account for 0.35% to 0.45%. Specimen: stem cell memory CD4+ T cells from blood. The receptor set was obtained from a young woman in good health.

The chain uses TRBV11-2 and TRBJ2-1; 13 nucleotides line up with TRBD2. J was trimmed by 7 bases and V by 6 bases; bases with no gene match: 3. Germline V CDR1 and CDR2: SGHAT, FQNNGV. The CDR3 has 14 residues. The CDR3, as DNA: TGTGCCAGCAGACGACTAGCGGGAGGAAATGAGCAGTTCTTC. Translation gives CASRRLAGGNEQFF.

The chain links TRBV7-2 to TRBJ2-5; D possibly corresponds to TRBD2 (5 bases). The J call could be wrong; TRBJ2-7 is a better fit for the DNA end. CDR3 length: 14 residues. Germline CDR1 SGHTA, CDR2 FQGNSA. The CDR3 loop is CASSLALAVGEQYF. CDR3 DNA sequence: TGTGCCAGCAGCTTAGCGCTAGCAGTAGGCGAGCAGTACTTC.

This chain joins TRBV29-1 and TRBJ1-1, with D possibly TRBD1 on 5 matching bases. The CDR3 runs to 13 residues. Germline V gene sequence: CDR1 SQVTM, CDR2 ANQGSEA. Trimming pared 7 bases from V and 3 bases from J, leaving 15 bases between. The CDR3 nucleotides are TGCAGCGCCCCCGCTCCAGGGCACACTGAAGCTTTCTTT. Protein sequence: CSAPAPGHTEAFF.

This clone was recorded a few times. CDR3 sequence: CASRGVRQVVYEQYF. The CDR3 DNA reads TGTGCCAGCAGGGGAGTGAGACAGGTTGTTTACGAGCAGTACTTC. The chain links TRBV7-9 to TRBJ2-7; possible D gene TRBD1, 6 bases. The V end lost 6 bases, the J end lost 4 bases, and 19 bases lay between the germline ends. CDR1 is SEHNR and CDR2 is FQNEAQ in the germline V gene (reference sequence). The length of the CDR3 is 15 residues. The full variable domain, in which reference TRBV7-9 and TRBJ2-7 provide the parts outside the CDR3, is DTGVSQNPRHKITKRGQNVTFRCDPISEHNRLYWYRQTLGQGPEFLTYFQNEAQLEKSRLLSDRFSAERPKGSFSTLEIQRTEQGDSAMYLCASRGVRQVVYEQYFGPGTRLTVT.

The chain employs TRBV7-3 and TRBJ2-5, with D possibly matching TRBD2 (6 bases). The J call could be wrong; TRBJ2-7 is a better fit for the DNA end. The V gene's germline CDR1 is SGHTA and CDR2 FQGTGA. The CDR3 consists of 17 residues. The CDR3 sequence: CASSSPSARDLSYEQYF. For the CDR3, the DNA is TGTGCCAGCAGCTCCCCGTCGGCGCGGGACCTCTCCTACGAGCAGTACTTC.

This clone has just a few counts. The chain links TRBV11-3 to TRBJ2-1; unclear D gene. The ends were cut back, 3 bases at V and 3 bases at J, with 12 bases in the middle. This CDR3 spans 15 amino acids. Germline CDR1 and CDR2: SGHNT and YENEEA. The CDR3 sequence is CASSLGSLIYNEQFF. The CDR3 DNA follows: TGTGCCAGCAGCTTGGGCAGCTTAATCTACAATGAGCAGTTCTTC.

The chain carries TRBV7-6 and TRBJ2-7; perhaps TRBD1 as D (6 bases). Trimming left V 1 base short and J 0 bases short, with 10 bases between. The CDR3 runs 15 residues. CDR1 and CDR2 (germline): SGHVS, FNYEAQ. The CDR3 DNA is TGTGCCAGCAGCTTAGTCCAGGGGAGCTCCTACGAGCAGTACTTC. Its protein product is CASSLVQGSSYEQYF.

J is TRBJ2-3 and V is TRBV7-9; 8 bases match TRBD1. In germline, CDR1 is SEHNR, CDR2 FQNEAQ (reference sequence). CDR3 length: 15 amino acids. V lost 5 bases and J lost 1; bases outside the gene matches: 5. CDR3 protein: CASSQGASGTDTQYF. The DNA for the CDR3 is TGTGCCAGCAGCCAGGGGGCTTCGGGCACAGATACGCAGTATTTT.

This clone has a single count. The chain employs TRBV6-1 and TRBJ2-7; 14 bases line up with TRBD2. CDR1 MNHNS and CDR2 SASEGT come from the germline V gene. This CDR3 has 15 amino acids. The J segment lost 6 bases and the V segment lost 6 bases, leaving 7 bases of the junction unmatched. The CDR3 here is CASSTGTSGSPEQYF. DNA of the CDR3: TGTGCCAGCAGCACCGGGACTAGCGGGAGCCCCGAGCAGTACTTC.

A few counts support this clone. The chain is built from TRBV30 and TRBJ1-2; D gene ambiguous. The CDR3 contains 12 residues. With 2 bases removed from V and 4 bases from J, the gap between germline ends came to 8 bases. The V gene's germline CDR1 is GTSNPN and CDR2 SVGIG (reference sequence). For the CDR3, the DNA is TGTGCCTGGAGTCGGCAGGCCTATGGCTACACCTTC. Its translation: CAWSRQAYGYTF.

The chain is built from TRBV7-6 and TRBJ2-3; 8 nucleotides align to TRBD1. The germline gives CDR1 SGHVS, CDR2 FNYEAQ. The CDR3 is 21 amino acids. V shed 6 bases and J 0 bases; nucleotides not matched to a gene: 23. The CDR3 loop reads CASSRTPRGTGSILSTDTQYF. The CDR3 DNA reads as TGTGCCAGCAGTAGGACACCCAGGGGGACAGGTTCCATTTTAAGCACAGATACGCAGTATTTT.

This clone was found a few times. The gene calls are TRBV18 and TRBJ1-4; 7 bases map to TRBD1. CDR1 KGHSH and CDR2 LQKENI come from the germline V gene. The V segment lost 4 bases and the J segment 5 bases; nucleotides outside the gene matches: 7. CDR3 length equals 15 residues. CDR3 DNA: TGTGCCAGCTCACAAACGACAGGGTCCAATGAAAAACTGTTTTTT. Translated: CASSQTTGSNEKLFF.

This clone showed up just a few times. The rearrangement joins TRBV30 to TRBJ1-3, with 9 positions matching TRBD1. Looked up from germline, CDR1 is GTSNPN and CDR2 is SVGIG (reference sequence). CDR3 length: 15 amino acids. With 5 bases clipped from V and 3 bases from J, the junction kept 8 bases outside the gene matches. CDR3 sequence: CAWDLGTGFGNTIYF. CDR3 sequence (DNA): TGTGCCTGGGACCTCGGGACAGGGTTTGGAAACACCATATATTTT. The variable domain in full, with the rest retrieved from reference TRBV30 and TRBJ1-3, is SQTIHQWPATLVQPVGSPLSLECTVEGTSNPNLYWYRQAAGRGLQLLFYSVGIGQISSEVPQNLSASRPQDRQFILSSKKLLLSDSGFYLCAWDLGTGFGNTIYFGEGSWLTVV.

The rearrangement joins TRBV5-1 to TRBJ2-7, with TRBD1 matching over 7 bases. This CDR3 is 11 amino acids long. J gave up 10 bases and V 2 bases, and 3 bases lay outside the gene matches. The germline CDR1 and CDR2 sequences are SGHRS and YFSETQ. CDR3 sequence: CASSLQGPQYF. DNA of the CDR3: TGCGCCAGCAGCTTACAGGGGCCTCAGTACTTC. Using reference TRBV5-1 and TRBJ2-7 for the parts outside the CDR3, the full variable domain is KAGVTQTPRYLIKTRGQQVTLSCSPISGHRSVSWYQQTPGQGLQFLFEYFSETQRNKGNFPGRFSGRQFSNSRSEMNVSTLELGDSALYLCASSLQGPQYFGPGTRLTVT.

V is TRBV30 and J is TRBJ2-6, with no clear D. Germline loops: CDR1 GTSNPN, CDR2 SVGIG (reference sequence). The CDR3 sequence is 17 residues long. Trimming shortened V by 4 bases and J by 0 bases, and 16 bases separated the two germline ends. This CDR3 reads CAWTPGLIHSGANVLTF. CDR3 nucleotide sequence: TGTGCCTGGACCCCAGGTTTAATCCACTCTGGGGCCAACGTCCTGACTTTC.

V usage is TRBV30 and J usage is TRBJ1-1; no definite D call. V was cut by 2 bases and J by 3 bases, with 7 bases left in between. There are 12 residues in the CDR3. Germline V lookup: CDR1 GTSNPN, CDR2 SVGIG (reference sequence). The CDR3 DNA reads as TGTGCCTGGAGTACGGGGTACACTGAAGCTTTCTTT. This codes for CAWSTGYTEAFF.

The V gene is TRBV7-9, the J gene TRBJ2-2, with D perhaps matching TRBD1 (6 bases). The CDR3 length is 15 residues. Germline CDR1 SEHNR, CDR2 FQNEAQ (reference sequence). Trimming stripped 5 bases from V and 7 bases from J, with 17 bases between. Here the CDR3 DNA reads TGTGCCAGCAGCCAAGGACAGATTAGGGGCGGGGAGCTGTTTTTT. Protein product: CASSQGQIRGGELFF. Based on the CDR3 plus reference TRBV7-9 and TRBJ2-2, the full variable domain is DTGVSQNPRHKITKRGQNVTFRCDPISEHNRLYWYRQTLGQGPEFLTYFQNEAQLEKSRLLSDRFSAERPKGSFSTLEIQRTEQGDSAMYLCASSQGQIRGGELFFGEGSRLTVL.

This clone was seen a few times. This chain connects TRBV5-4 to TRBJ2-2, with D possibly being TRBD1 (6 bases). Germline V lookup: CDR1 SGHNT, CDR2 YYREEE (reference sequence). Trimming left V 9 bases short and J 6 bases short, with 21 bases between. The length of the CDR3 is 15 residues. The CDR3 sequence is CATAINLGGPGELFF. The CDR3 DNA sequence: TGTGCCACAGCTATTAACCTTGGGGGCCCCGGGGAGCTGTTTTTT. Filled out from reference TRBV5-4 and TRBJ2-2, the complete variable domain reads ETGVTQSPTHLIKTRGQQVTLRCSSQSGHNTVSWYQQALGQGPQFIFQYYREEENGRGNFPPRFSGLQFPNYSSELNVNALELDDSALYLCATAINLGGPGELFFGEGSRLTVL.

V usage is TRBV6-6 and J usage is TRBJ1-2; the match to TRBD1 covers 8 bases. The J segment lost 3 bases and the V segment lost 7 bases, leaving 10 bases of the junction unmatched. Germline assignment: CDR1 MNHNY and CDR2 SVGAGI (reference sequence). The CDR3 extends over 15 amino acids. The CDR3 nucleotides are TGTGCCAGCACTCAGGGGGCACAGGGAGACTATGGCTACACCTTC. This encodes CASTQGAQGDYGYTF.

The rearrangement links TRBV5-1 to TRBJ2-7, with D possibly being TRBD2 (6 bases). The V gene's germline CDR1 is SGHRS and CDR2 YFSETQ. This CDR3 region has 15 residues. Trimming left V 4 bases short and J 6 bases short, with 20 bases between. The CDR3 nucleotides read TGCGCCAGCAGCCCGGATGGGGGAGGCGTCGGCGAGCAGTACTTC. Its protein product is CASSPDGGGVGEQYF.

J is TRBJ1-2 and V is TRBV6-1, with unresolved D. The CDR3 sequence is 14 residues long. Trimming shortened V by 7 bases and J by 4 bases, and 16 bases separated the two germline ends. Looked up from germline, CDR1 is MNHNS and CDR2 is SASEGT. CDR3 bases: TGTGCCAGCATGACAAGTAGTGGGAGCTATGGCTACACCTTC. Translated: CASMTSSGSYGYTF.

Only one count was recorded for this clone. V and J are TRBV6-5 and TRBJ2-7, with D possibly matching TRBD1 (5 bases). The CDR3 is 13 residues long. Germline-derived CDR1 and CDR2 are MNHEY and SVGAGI. Trimming stripped 9 bases from V and 1 base from J, with 13 bases between. In nucleotides, the CDR3 is TGTGCCAGTCAAACCGCAGGGTCCTACGAGCAGTACTTC. Translating gives CASQTAGSYEQYF.

V is TRBV7-2 and J is TRBJ2-3, with TRBD1 matching over 8 bases. V was pared by 1 base and J by 7 bases, with 10 bases of the junction left unmatched. Germline V lookup: CDR1 SGHTA, CDR2 FQGNSA. There are 16 residues in the CDR3. CDR3 nucleotides: TGTGCCAGCAGCTTAGTAGGTGGGAGACAGGGGAATACGCAGTATTTT. Residues: CASSLVGGRQGNTQYF.

This clone came up a few times. The J gene is TRBJ2-1, the V gene TRBV7-3, with 15 bases that match TRBD2. CDR1 is SGHTA, CDR2 FQGTGA, per germline. This CDR3 has 17 residues. The junction had 4 bases not matched to a gene; V was cut back by 4 bases and J by 3 bases. The CDR3 sequence: CASSSGTSGGLYNEQFF. Here the CDR3 DNA reads TGTGCCAGCAGCTCCGGGACTAGCGGGGGGCTCTACAATGAGCAGTTCTTC.